A selection of T cell receptor beta chains follows, all from one sample in a study of cytomegalovirus exposure and HLA in healthy donors. The method was immunoSEQ multiplex PCR; TCRdb's version includes in-frame clones alone and lacks a portion of them. The sample has 130,000 to 150,000 clones; around 80% are singletons. The specimen sequenced was PBMCs. The origin of the receptors is a female donor in good health and CMV-seronegative. Each CDR3 is given with its conserved first and last residue. The D gene is left open where the match is weak. Rows may omit the clone size; those that give it use once, few, many or a size class.

clone_size	j_call	v_call	cdr3_length	d_call	cdr3_aa	cdr3_nt
-	TRBJ1-6	TRBV19	13	TRBD1	CAARDSHNSPLHF	TGTGCCGCAAGGGACAGCCATAATTCACCCCTCCACTTT
-	TRBJ2-1	TRBV28	13	-	CASRRAPVNEQFF	TGTGCCAGCAGGCGGGCCCCCGTAAATGAGCAGTTCTTC
-	TRBJ1-5	TRBV2	16	TRBD1	CASHTAGGPGNQPQHF	TGTGCCAGCCACACCGCAGGGGGCCCAGGCAATCAGCCCCAGCATTTT
few	TRBJ1-2	TRBV6-5	15	TRBD1	CASSSPGQGDYGYTF	TGTGCCAGCAGTTCTCCGGGACAGGGGGACTATGGCTACACCTTC
-	TRBJ2-5	TRBV28	15	-	CASRPADRSQETQYF	TGTGCCAGCAGACCAGCCGACAGGAGTCAAGAGACCCAGTACTTC
-	TRBJ1-2	TRBV7-3	17	TRBD1	CASSYFGARDSSYGYTF	TGTGCCAGCAGCTATTTTGGGGCCCGGGACAGCTCCTATGGCTACACCTTC
-	TRBJ1-2	TRBV6-5	13	-	CASKDRPNYGYTF	TGTGCCAGCAAGGACAGACCCAACTATGGCTACACCTTC
-	TRBJ2-1	TRBV5-1	18	TRBD2	CASSLEGKGGRSYNEQFF	TGCGCCAGCAGCTTGGAAGGGAAAGGCGGGAGGTCCTACAATGAGCAGTTCTTC
-	TRBJ1-6	TRBV2	14	-	CASSVRQINSPLHF	TGTGCCAGCAGTGTAAGACAGATCAATTCACCCCTCCACTTT
-	TRBJ1-2	TRBV29-1	14	TRBD1	CSVEGRQGAGGYTF	TGCAGCGTTGAAGGGCGGCAGGGGGCCGGCGGCTACACCTTC
-	TRBJ2-5	TRBV5-4	15	-	CASSLAGGRQETQYF	TGTGCCAGCAGCTTGGCCGGGGGTCGCCAAGAGACCCAGTACTTC
-	TRBJ1-1	TRBV28	14	-	CASSLMRMNTEAFF	TGTGCCAGCAGTTTAATGAGAATGAACACTGAAGCTTTCTTT
-	TRBJ2-3	TRBV5-1	12	-	CASSHGPDTQYF	TGCGCCAGCAGCCATGGCCCAGATACGCAGTATTTT
-	TRBJ2-1	TRBV2	16	-	CASSKPGTDLRNEQFF	TGTGCCAGCAGTAAGCCCGGGACTGACTTGCGCAATGAGCAGTTCTTC
once	TRBJ2-2	TRBV5-1	15	-	CASSPRDMNTGELFF	TGCGCCAGCAGCCCCCGGGACATGAACACCGGGGAGCTGTTTTTT
few	TRBJ1-1	TRBV28	14	-	CASSHAQGNTEAFF	TGTGCCAGCAGTCACGCCCAGGGGAACACTGAAGCTTTCTTT
-	TRBJ1-5	TRBV7-8	14	-	CASSLGGAGAPQHF	TGTGCCAGCAGCTTAGGGGGCGCAGGGGCGCCCCAGCATTTT
-	TRBJ2-3	TRBV5-5	15	TRBD1	CASSLRGLITDTQYF	TGTGCCAGCAGCCTCAGGGGGCTTATCACAGATACGCAGTATTTT
once	TRBJ1-3	TRBV9	14	-	CASSDGGRGNTIYF	TGTGCCAGCAGCGACGGGGGGAGGGGAAACACCATATATTTT
few	TRBJ1-1	TRBV29-1	11	-	CSVVITSEAFF	TGCAGCGTTGTCATCACGAGTGAAGCTTTCTTT
-	TRBJ2-1	TRBV7-8	15	-	CASSPILGGYNEQFF	TGTGCCAGCAGCCCCATCTTAGGGGGCTACAATGAGCAGTTCTTC
few	TRBJ2-7	TRBV6-9	12	-	CARKPRKCEQYF	TGTGCCAGAAAACCTAGGAAGTGCGAGCAGTACTTC
-	TRBJ2-1	TRBV28	13	-	CASSLFIDNEQFF	TGTGCCAGCAGTTTATTTATCGACAATGAGCAGTTCTTC
-	TRBJ2-3	TRBV28	15	TRBD1	CASRRGTGLTDTQYF	TGTGCCAGCAGGCGAGGGACAGGGTTGACAGATACGCAGTATTTT
-	TRBJ1-4	TRBV19	15	TRBD1	CASSIDGQGGEKLFF	TGTGCCAGTAGTATAGATGGACAGGGAGGTGAAAAACTGTTTTTT
-	TRBJ2-2	TRBV7-3	15	TRBD2	CASSLAGGNTGELFF	TGTGCCAGCAGCCTAGCGGGGGGGAACACCGGGGAGCTGTTTTTT
few	TRBJ2-6	TRBV6-6	15	-	CASSYDSSGANVLTF	TGTGCCAGCAGTTACGACAGCTCTGGGGCCAACGTCCTGACTTTC
few	TRBJ1-3	TRBV7-9	15	TRBD1	CASSPNRGSGNTIYF	TGTGCCAGCAGCCCTAACAGGGGCTCTGGAAACACCATATATTTT
-	TRBJ2-7	TRBV7-9	14	-	CASSLDRGTYEQYF	TGTGCCAGCAGCCTGGATAGGGGTACTTACGAGCAGTACTTC
-	TRBJ2-3	TRBV29-1	15	TRBD2	CSVVGTSGSTDTQYF	TGCAGCGTTGTGGGGACTAGCGGGAGTACAGATACGCAGTATTTT
-	TRBJ2-1	TRBV5-8	15	-	CASSFSATHEGREFF	TGTGCCAGCAGCTTTTCGGCCACACATGAGGGCCGCGAGTTCTTC
-	TRBJ2-5	TRBV5-4	14	TRBD1	CASSSGTVQETQYF	TGTGCCAGCAGCTCAGGGACAGTCCAAGAGACCCAGTACTTC
-	TRBJ2-7	TRBV5-1	12	-	CASSDPGDEQYF	TGCGCCAGCAGCGACCCAGGGGACGAGCAGTACTTC